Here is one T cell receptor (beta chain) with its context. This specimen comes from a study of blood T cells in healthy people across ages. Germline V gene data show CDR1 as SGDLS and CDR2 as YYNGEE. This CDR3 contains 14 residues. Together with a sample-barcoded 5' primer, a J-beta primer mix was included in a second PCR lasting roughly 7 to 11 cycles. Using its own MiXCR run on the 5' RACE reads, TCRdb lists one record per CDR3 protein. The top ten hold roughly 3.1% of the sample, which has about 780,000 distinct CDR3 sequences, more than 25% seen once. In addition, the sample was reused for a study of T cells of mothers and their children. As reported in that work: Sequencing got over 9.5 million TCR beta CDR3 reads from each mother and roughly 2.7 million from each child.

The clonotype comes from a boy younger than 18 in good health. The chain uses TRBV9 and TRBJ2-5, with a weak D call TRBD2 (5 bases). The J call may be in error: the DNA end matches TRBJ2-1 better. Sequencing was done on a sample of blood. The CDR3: CASSVDSSRDEQFF. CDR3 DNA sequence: TGTGCCAGCAGCGTAGATTCTAGCCGAGATGAGCAGTTCTTC.